What follows are 26 T cell receptor beta chains derived from one specimen sequenced in a study of cytomegalovirus exposure and HLA in healthy donors. PCR employed 60 Vbeta and 13 Jbeta primers. The assay was immunoSEQ multiplex PCR, and TCRdb's table has in-frame clones only and misses some. In total, the table holds around 130,000 clones. Sample: PBMCs. These receptors were collected from a woman aged 40-49 years in good health and CMV-seronegative.

The chain carries TRBV5-4 and TRBJ1-4; TRBD1 matches at 10 bases. The germline gives CDR1 SGHNT, CDR2 YYREEE (reference sequence). This CDR3 comprises 14 residues. With 9 bases clipped from V and 6 bases from J, the junction kept 8 bases outside the gene matches. CDR3 in DNA: TGTGCCACCCGGGGGACAGGGGAGGATGAAAAACTGTTTTTT. Its translation is CATRGTGEDEKLFF.

This chain links TRBV5-8 with TRBJ2-1; 8 bases agree with TRBD1. The V segment lost 4 bases and the J segment 8 bases; nucleotides outside the gene matches: 14. Germline V CDR1 and CDR2: SGHTS, YDEGEE. This CDR3 comprises 16 residues. Here the CDR3 reads CASSVPTGVKDHEQFF. DNA of the CDR3: TGTGCCAGCAGCGTACCGACAGGGGTGAAAGACCATGAGCAGTTCTTC.

The chain joins TRBV19 to TRBJ2-7; D is perhaps TRBD1 (6 bases). The CDR3 runs 12 residues. The V gene's germline CDR1 is LNHDA and CDR2 SQIVND (reference sequence). With 5 bases removed from V and 1 base from J, the gap between germline ends came to 6 bases. CDR3 residues: CASSGQSYEQYF. CDR3 nucleotide sequence: TGTGCCAGTAGTGGACAGTCCTACGAGCAGTACTTC.

The J gene is TRBJ1-3, the V gene TRBV14, with 7 bases fitting TRBD1. V lost 3 bases to trimming and J lost 0 bases; unmatched junction nucleotides: 11. This CDR3 contains 18 residues. Germline loops: CDR1 SGHDN, CDR2 FVKESK. CDR3 residues: CASSQRTGLLSSGNTIYF. The CDR3 nucleotides read TGTGCCAGCAGCCAGAGGACAGGACTCCTAAGCTCTGGAAACACCATATATTTT.

The chain carries TRBV6-5 and TRBJ2-3; 9 nucleotides line up with TRBD1. Unmatched junction bases numbered 4, after V lost 7 bases and J lost 2 bases. Germline V gene lookup returns CDR1 MNHEY and CDR2 SVGAGI. The CDR3 contains 14 residues. The CDR3 is CASTGDRDTDTQYF. Written as DNA, the CDR3 is TGTGCCAGCACCGGGGACAGGGACACAGATACGCAGTATTTT.

The V and J genes are TRBV9 and TRBJ1-1, with D maybe TRBD1 (5 bases). The CDR3 runs to 15 residues. The germline V gene has CDR1 SGDLS and CDR2 YYNGEE. V was pared by 0 bases and J by 0 bases, with 9 bases between. This chain's CDR3 is CASSVDRTMNTEAFF. The CDR3 bases are TGTGCCAGCAGCGTAGATAGGACAATGAACACTGAAGCTTTCTTT. The complete variable domain, with remaining parts taken from reference TRBV9 and TRBJ1-1, reads DSGVTQTPKHLITATGQRVTLRCSPRSGDLSVYWYQQSLDQGLQFLIQYYNGEERAKGNILERFSAQQFPDLHSELNLSSLELGDSALYFCASSVDRTMNTEAFFGQGTRLTVV.

The chain links TRBV5-6 to TRBJ1-2; 7 bases agree with TRBD1. The V segment lost 3 bases and the J segment 8 bases; nucleotides outside the gene matches: 13. This CDR3 spans 15 amino acids. Germline V gene lookup returns CDR1 SGHDT and CDR2 YYEEEE. CDR3 nucleotide sequence: TGTGCCAGCAGCTGGATCACAGGGGACCCGAGCGGCTACACCTTC. Translating gives CASSWITGDPSGYTF.

This chain connects TRBV7-3 to TRBJ2-5; D unresolved. Between the trimmed V and J ends, which lost 2 bases and 5 bases, there was a span of 9 bases. The length of the CDR3 is 13 residues. Germline-derived CDR1 and CDR2 are SGHTA and FQGTGA. The CDR3 is CASSLGQAETQYF. Here the CDR3 DNA reads TGTGCCAGCAGCTTAGGGCAGGCGGAGACCCAGTACTTC.

The chain is built from TRBV28 and TRBJ2-4, with D perhaps matching TRBD1 (6 bases). CDR3 length: 14 residues. V gave up 6 bases and J gave up 11 bases, with 20 bases separating them. CDR1 and CDR2 (germline): MDHEN, SYDVKM. The CDR3 DNA reads TGTGCCAGCAGACTGGACAGTAACAAGGACCTTCAGTACTTC. It is translated as CASRLDSNKDLQYF. Using reference TRBV28 and TRBJ2-4 for the parts outside the CDR3, the full variable domain is DVKVTQSSRYLVKRTGEKVFLECVQDMDHENMFWYRQDPGLGLRLIYFSYDVKMKEKGDIPEGYSVSREKKERFSLILESASTNQTSMYLCASRLDSNKDLQYFGAGTRLSVL.

The chain joins TRBV5-6 to TRBJ2-5; 12 nucleotides line up with TRBD2. V was clipped by 0 bases and J by 5 bases; unmatched bases: 5. This CDR3 spans 16 amino acids. Germline V gene sequence: CDR1 SGHDT, CDR2 YYEEEE. CDR3 coding DNA: TGTGCCAGCAGCTTGGAGACTAGCGGGGGCGCGGAGACCCAGTACTTC. This codes for CASSLETSGGAETQYF.

V is TRBV7-2 and J is TRBJ2-3; D gene uncertain. This CDR3 contains 14 residues. Per germline, CDR1 SGHTA and CDR2 FQGNSA. Trimming took 6 bases from V and 0 from J, leaving 10 bases between them. CDR3 region: CASSSATSTDTQYF. DNA for the CDR3: TGTGCCAGCAGTTCTGCTACTAGCACAGATACGCAGTATTTT. The full variable domain, with the rest looked up from reference TRBV7-2 and TRBJ2-3, is GAGVSQSPSNKVTEKGKDVELRCDPISGHTALYWYRQSLGQGLEFLIYFQGNSAPDKSGLPSDRFSAERTGGSVSTLTIQRTQQEDSAVYLCASSSATSTDTQYFGPGTRLTVL.

Points on this clone: This sample includes further DNA sequences coding for the same CDR3. This chain joins TRBV6-5 and TRBJ2-7; 9 positions match TRBD1. CDR1 and CDR2 (germline): MNHEY, SVGAGI. There are 15 residues in the CDR3. Germline trimming cut 0 bases from V and 2 bases from J; bases unmatched to any gene: 2. In DNA form, the CDR3 reads TGTGCCAGCAGTTACTCAGGGACAGGGCCCTACGAGCAGTACTTC. Protein sequence: CASSYSGTGPYEQYF.

The chain joins TRBV6-1 to TRBJ1-5; the match to TRBD1 covers 10 bases. In germline, CDR1 is MNHNS, CDR2 SASEGT. Trimming at V came to 3 bases and at J to 4 bases, leaving 6 bases not matched to a gene. The CDR3 contains 16 residues. The CDR3 is CASSDLTGGGNQPQHF. The DNA of the CDR3 is TGTGCCAGCAGTGACTTGACAGGGGGCGGGAATCAGCCCCAGCATTTT.

The V gene is TRBV10-3, the J gene TRBJ2-2, with D perhaps TRBD1 (5 bases). The CDR3 is made up of 12 amino acids. Trimming pared 5 bases from V and 6 bases from J, leaving 7 bases between. Per germline, CDR1 ENHRY and CDR2 SYGVKD. In DNA form, the CDR3 reads TGTGCCATCAGTCAGGGTCCCGGGGAGCTGTTTTTT. Its translation: CAISQGPGELFF.

This sequence joins TRBV6-1 and TRBJ1-2; the D gene is possibly TRBD1 (5 bases). CDR1 MNHNS and CDR2 SASEGT come from the germline V gene. The V gene lost 8 bases and the J gene lost 4 bases, with 14 bases spanning the gap. This CDR3 region has 13 residues. The CDR3 region has the DNA TGTGCCAGCCTCCAAGGGCAGGGCTATGGCTACACCTTC. Amino acid sequence: CASLQGQGYGYTF.

V is TRBV7-9 and J is TRBJ1-2; D unresolved. V was cut by 1 base and J by 5 bases, with 17 bases left in between. The CDR3 loop spans 16 amino acids. The germline V gene encodes CDR1 SEHNR and CDR2 FQNEAQ (reference sequence). CDR3 bases: TGTGCCAGCAGCTTAGGTTTCCAGGCGCCTACTTATGGCTACACCTTC. It codes for CASSLGFQAPTYGYTF.

The rearrangement links TRBV7-6 to TRBJ1-1; D ambiguous. The length of the CDR3 is 14 residues. The germline V gene has CDR1 SGHVS and CDR2 FNYEAQ. Trimming shortened V by 1 base and J by 1 base, and 7 bases separated the two germline ends. Here the CDR3 DNA reads TGTGCCAGCAGCTTAGACGTCGGGAACACTGAAGCTTTCTTT. Its translation: CASSLDVGNTEAFF.

The chain links TRBV18 to TRBJ1-1; D call uncertain. Germline-derived CDR1 and CDR2 are KGHSH and LQKENI. The CDR3 is 19 residues long. Trimming took 3 bases from V and 2 from J, leaving 25 bases between them. The CDR3 is CASSPRVRTGDSSNTEAFF. The CDR3 DNA follows: TGTGCCAGCTCACCTCGAGTCCGGACCGGGGATAGTTCAAACACTGAAGCTTTCTTT.

The chain recombines TRBV9 with TRBJ2-3; 10 nucleotides match TRBD2. The CDR3 contains 16 residues. Germline lookup yields CDR1 SGDLS and CDR2 YYNGEE. V gave up 3 bases and J gave up 2 bases; unmatched junction bases: 6. The CDR3 bases are TGTGCCAGCAGCGAGGGGACTAGCGAATTCACAGATACGCAGTATTTT. Translating it yields CASSEGTSEFTDTQYF.

V usage is TRBV5-1 and J usage is TRBJ2-3; 9 nucleotides align to TRBD1. CDR3 length: 15 amino acids. After removal of 8 bases from V and 2 bases from J, the junction contained 9 bases not matched to a gene. Germline values: CDR1 SGHRS, CDR2 YFSETQ. The CDR3 region is CASRTGTGITDTQYF. The CDR3 DNA sequence: TGCGCCAGTAGAACCGGGACAGGGATCACAGATACGCAGTATTTT.

J is TRBJ1-1 and V is TRBV5-6; D is possibly TRBD1 (6 bases). The V end was cut by 4 bases, the J end by 8 bases, with 18 bases between. Germline CDR1 is SGHDT and CDR2 is YYEEEE. There are 14 residues in the CDR3. CDR3 nucleotide sequence: TGTGCCAGCAGCCGGGTGGGGGCCGTTGCGGAAGCTTTCTTT. Its protein product is CASSRVGAVAEAFF.

The chain is built from TRBV5-1 and TRBJ2-2; the match to TRBD1 covers 9 bases. CDR3 length: 14 residues. Germline V gene lookup returns CDR1 SGHRS and CDR2 YFSETQ. V gave up 4 bases and J gave up 5 bases; unmatched junction bases: 3. The CDR3 is CASSTGQGTGELFF. In DNA, the CDR3 is TGCGCCAGCAGCACCGGACAGGGGACCGGGGAGCTGTTTTTT.

The CDR3 sequence: CASSLPPGQYGYTF. The CDR3, as DNA: TGTGCCAGCAGCCTTCCCCCGGGACAGTATGGCTACACCTTC. This rearrangement joins TRBV28 to TRBJ1-2; 7 bases are shared with TRBD1. CDR1 is MDHEN, CDR2 SYDVKM, per germline. The CDR3 contains 14 residues. V gave up 6 bases and J gave up 5 bases; unmatched junction bases: 9.

The chain employs TRBV2 and TRBJ1-6; 9 bases agree with TRBD1. The CDR3 runs to 15 residues. V shed 4 bases, J shed 7 bases, and the junction held 5 bases outside the gene matches. CDR1 is SNHLY and CDR2 is FYNNEI in the germline V gene. In nucleotides, the CDR3 is TGTGCCAGCAGTGCCCGCGGACAGGGGAATTCACCCCTCCACTTT. Amino acids: CASSARGQGNSPLHF.

The V gene is TRBV29-1, the J gene TRBJ2-7; possibly TRBD1 for D (6 bases). The CDR3 covers 14 residues. The germline gives CDR1 SQVTM, CDR2 ANQGSEA. V dropped 4 bases and J dropped 0 bases, with 13 bases sitting between them. CDR3 nucleotide sequence: TGCAGCGTTGTGGACAGCTGGAGCTCCTACGAGCAGTACGTC. As protein: CSVVDSWSSYEQYV.

The chain links TRBV9 to TRBJ2-5, with 10 nucleotides matching TRBD1. J lost 5 bases, V lost 3 bases, and 7 bases had no gene match. Germline lookup yields CDR1 SGDLS and CDR2 YYNGEE. The CDR3 extends over 15 amino acids. As DNA, the CDR3 is TGTGCCAGCAGCGCCGGGGACAGGGGCGTGGAGACCCAGTACTTC. Translating it yields CASSAGDRGVETQYF.